These T cell receptor beta chains were read from a single sample in a study of T-cell memory formation after mild COVID-19. TCRdb passed the 5' RACE reads through MiXCR, listing each CDR3 protein once. Of approximately 210,000 distinct CDR3 sequences listed, under 12% are singletons. The source material was PBMCs or a T cell subset sorted from them (not recorded which). These receptors all come from a man aged 18 to 29 who had mild COVID-19 (a few samples of this study predate the infection). Cell type and time point are not known. Both conserved end residues are part of each CDR3. A D gene is named only where the DNA matches it firmly. The size entry is marked missing in some rows and otherwise reads once, few, many or a size class.

cdr3_nt cdr3_aa j_call v_call clone_size d_call
TGCGCCAGCAGCGTGACTAGGGGGGAAGAGACCCAGTACTTC CASSVTRGEETQYF TRBJ2-5 TRBV5-1 few NA
TGCAGTGCTAGGGCCGGGGATGGGCCCCAGCATTTT CSARAGDGPQHF TRBJ1-5 TRBV20-1 few NA
TGCGCCAGCAGCCTGACAATCACGTACAATGAGCAGTTCTTC CASSLTITYNEQFF TRBJ2-1 TRBV5-1 many NA
TGTGCCAGCGGGGGGGCCTCCACCGGGGAGCTGTTTTTT CASGGASTGELFF TRBJ2-2 TRBV7-3 NA NA
TGTGCCAGCAGTAAACAAGGGGGTGGAAACACTGAAGCTTTCTTT CASSKQGGGNTEAFF TRBJ1-1 TRBV28 NA NA
TGTGCCAGCAGCTCGGGACAGGGCAATGAGCAGTTCTTC CASSSGQGNEQFF TRBJ2-1 TRBV7-2 NA TRBD1
TGCAGTGCTAGGGGGGCCCGCCACAATGAGCAGTTCTTC CSARGARHNEQFF TRBJ2-1 TRBV20-1 NA NA
TGTGCCATCAGTGAGTCGCTAGCGGGGGACCACTCCTACGAGCAGTACTTC CAISESLAGDHSYEQYF TRBJ2-7 TRBV10-3 NA TRBD2
TGCGCCAGCAGCTTGGCGGGACAGCCCCAGCATTTT CASSLAGQPQHF TRBJ1-5 TRBV7-8 many NA
TGTGCCAGCAGCCAAGTCCTAGCGAGAAAAGAGACCCAGTACTTC CASSQVLARKETQYF TRBJ2-5 TRBV3-1 many NA
TGTGCCAGCAGCCTAATGGGGGGCGAAGCTTTCTTT CASSLMGGEAFF TRBJ1-1 TRBV7-9 many NA
TGTGCCATCAGCGATACGACGGGACAGGGGGCCATAGGGGGCTACACCTTC CAISDTTGQGAIGGYTF TRBJ1-2 TRBV10-3 few TRBD1
TGTGCCAGCAGTACCACTATCCGCTACACCTTC CASSTTIRYTF TRBJ1-2 TRBV2 NA NA
TGTGCCAGCAGCTTAGCGCCGGTCGGCTCTGGGGCCAACGTCCTGACTTTC CASSLAPVGSGANVLTF TRBJ2-6 TRBV7-2 NA NA
TGTGCCAGCAGTGACCCTACTCGGATCGAGCAGTACTTC CASSDPTRIEQYF TRBJ2-7 TRBV6-4 NA NA
TGCGCCAGCAGCGGGGTCAGGGAGGTCGGGGAGCTGTTTTTT CASSGVREVGELFF TRBJ2-2 TRBV5-1 NA NA
TGTGCCACCAGCAGAGCCTGGACAGACCAGTACTTC CATSRAWTDQYF TRBJ2-7 TRBV15 few NA
TGTGCCAGCAGCTTTTCATCAGGGGATTGGACTGAAGCTTTCTTT CASSFSSGDWTEAFF TRBJ1-1 TRBV7-2 many NA
TGTGCCAGCAGCTTAAGGACCGAAGCTTTCTTT CASSLRTEAFF TRBJ1-1 TRBV7-2 many NA
TGCGCCAGCAGCCAATTGGACAGGGGGCTGCACTATGGCTACACCTTC CASSQLDRGLHYGYTF TRBJ1-2 TRBV4-3 few TRBD1
TGCGCCAGCGGGTACTCCGGGACTGCCCTCACCGGGGAGCTGTTTTTT CASGYSGTALTGELFF TRBJ2-2 TRBV5-1 NA NA
TGCAGTGCTAGACCAGCGGGGTCGAACACCGGGGAGCTGTTTTTT CSARPAGSNTGELFF TRBJ2-2 TRBV20-1 NA TRBD2
TGTGCCAGCTCACCCCGACAGAGCACAGATACGCAGTATTTT CASSPRQSTDTQYF TRBJ2-3 TRBV18 few NA
TGTGCCAGCAGCTACCACGCCGGTGCAGATACGCAGTATTTT CASSYHAGADTQYF TRBJ2-3 TRBV7-3 few NA
TGTGCTAGTGGTTCCCGGAGCGGGAACACCGGGGAGCTGTTTTTT CASGSRSGNTGELFF TRBJ2-2 TRBV12-5 NA NA
TGTGCCAGCAGCTTATACCTAGCGGGGGGGCCGGAGACCCAGTACTTC CASSLYLAGGPETQYF TRBJ2-5 TRBV7-9 NA TRBD2
TGTGCCAGCAGGGGACTAGCGGACACCGGGGAGCTGTTTTTT CASRGLADTGELFF TRBJ2-2 TRBV2 many TRBD2
TGTGCCTTCTACCCGGCTGGAAACACCATATATTTT CAFYPAGNTIYF TRBJ1-3 TRBV7-3 NA NA
TGTGCCAGCAGTTACGAGGTGAACACTGAAGCTTTCTTT CASSYEVNTEAFF TRBJ1-1 TRBV6-2/TRBV6-3 few NA
TGTGCCAGCAGCTTAGCAGGGAACGCGCAGTACTTC CASSLAGNAQYF TRBJ2-7 TRBV11-2 few NA
TGTGCCAGCAGCTTAGAGCATGGCTACACCTTC CASSLEHGYTF TRBJ1-2 TRBV7-9 NA NA
TGCAGCGTTGAAGATCGACCGGGAGGGTATGGCTACACCTTC CSVEDRPGGYGYTF TRBJ1-2 TRBV29-1 few NA
TGTGCCAGCAGTCGGACGACCCAAGAGACCCAGTACTTC CASSRTTQETQYF TRBJ2-5 TRBV6-5 many NA
TGTGCCAGCACTTCCCGAGGGGGTGGCTACACCTTC CASTSRGGGYTF TRBJ1-2 TRBV12-3/TRBV12-4 few NA
TGCGCCAGCAGCGAGCTGAACACCGGGGAGATGTTTTTT CASSELNTGEMFF TRBJ2-2 TRBV5-1 once NA
TGTGCCAGCAGCCCAGGGGGGGGACAGCCTAATTCACCCCTCCACTTT CASSPGGGQPNSPLHF TRBJ1-6 TRBV7-2 NA TRBD1
TGTGCCAGCAGTTATACACAGGGGGCCTCACCCCTCCACTTT CASSYTQGASPLHF TRBJ1-6 TRBV7-2 few TRBD1